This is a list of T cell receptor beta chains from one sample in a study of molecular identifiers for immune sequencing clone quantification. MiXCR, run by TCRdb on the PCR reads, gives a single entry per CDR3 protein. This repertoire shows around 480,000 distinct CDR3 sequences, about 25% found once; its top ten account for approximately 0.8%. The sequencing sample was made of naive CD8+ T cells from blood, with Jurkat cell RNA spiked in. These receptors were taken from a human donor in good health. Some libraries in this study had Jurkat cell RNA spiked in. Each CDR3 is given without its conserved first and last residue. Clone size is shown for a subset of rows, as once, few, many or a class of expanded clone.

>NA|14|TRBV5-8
ASSLPGQGMNNEQF
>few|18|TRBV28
ASSFGGSRDSLLGYYGYT
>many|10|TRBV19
ASSMVTGELF
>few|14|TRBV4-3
ASSRGQGLANTEAF
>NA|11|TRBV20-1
SASTGTGNTIY
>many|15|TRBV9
ASTLLGGAGMNTEAF
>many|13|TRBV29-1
SVRTWLAEGNEQF
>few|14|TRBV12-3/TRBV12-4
ASGIGGGTNTGELF
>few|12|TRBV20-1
SARSRTVRYEQY
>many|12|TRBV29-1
SATAAKNTGELF
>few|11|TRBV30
AWSVEGPCEQY
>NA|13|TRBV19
ASSSYGGGQETQY
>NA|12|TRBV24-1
ATSDSEDKNIQY
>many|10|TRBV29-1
SVDRASGELF
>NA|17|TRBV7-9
ASSLVNRGELSGANVLT
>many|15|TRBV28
ASSPPGREDNTDTQY
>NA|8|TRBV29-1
SVFDTEAF
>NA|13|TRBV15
ATSRDRQGNQPQH
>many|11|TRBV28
ASSFSENTEAF
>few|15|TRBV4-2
ASSHLAGASSTDTQY
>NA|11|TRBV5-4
AGSPAGWETQY
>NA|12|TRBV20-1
SAGLAGDTGELF
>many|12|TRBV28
ASLYNQGNQPQH
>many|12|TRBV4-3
ASSQDEVLGIQY
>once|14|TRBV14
ASSQGVGAADTEAF
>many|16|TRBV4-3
ASSQDVETVGGTDTQY
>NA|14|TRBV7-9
ASSLVGVGTNNEQF
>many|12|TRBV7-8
ASSLVVGDTEAF
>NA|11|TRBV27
ASTDTGTHEQY
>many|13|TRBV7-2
ASSLAGGYTDTQY
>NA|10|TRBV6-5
ASSTGMAEQY
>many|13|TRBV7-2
ASSLAPSGSGELF
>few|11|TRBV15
ATSEGKNYGYT
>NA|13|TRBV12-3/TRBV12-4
ASTSRDLRTDTQY
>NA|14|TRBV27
ASSPNRVGYTGELF
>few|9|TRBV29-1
SVTVPYEQY
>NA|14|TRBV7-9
ASSRPDRGDQETQY
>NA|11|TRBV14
ASSQTKLYGYT
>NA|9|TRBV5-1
ASSPCGTQY
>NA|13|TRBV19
ASSITGGIWNEQF
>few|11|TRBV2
ASDGAGTETQY
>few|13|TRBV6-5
ASSLLAGGPYEQY
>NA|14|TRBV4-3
ASSQAGPAGAYEQY
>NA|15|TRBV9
ASSVGGSGSATDTQY
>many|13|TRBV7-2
ASSLGGRWTDTQY
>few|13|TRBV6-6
ASSYVAGPLETQY
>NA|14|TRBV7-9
ASSLEGATYQETQC
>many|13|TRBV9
ASSVAQGAETEAF
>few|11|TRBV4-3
ASSQDGNSPLH
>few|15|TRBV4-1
ASSQAWDTELNTEAF
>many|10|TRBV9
ASSPGGSEAF